One T cell receptor beta chain is described in this entry. Its target is not known. This record belongs to a study of cytomegalovirus exposure and HLA in healthy donors. Study at large: The 110 or so validation repertoires were produced on the same platform as the roughly 720 repertoires of the first cohort. This was reported in a later analysis.

Study-level points and caveats: Both high specificity and high sensitivity reportedly marked the classifier's diagnosis of cytomegalovirus status. Among TCR sequences, most were rare, though some public TCRs appeared in many donors. According to the study, around 180 TCR beta chains were cytomegalovirus-associated.

Some clones are missing from TCRdb's copy, which holds only in-frame ones; the method was immunoSEQ multiplex PCR. Of approximately 280,000 clones in the sample, 80% to 90% are singletons; the top ten hold about 1%. V lost 2 bases and J 3 bases, leaving 13 bases between the germline ends. CDR3 size: 15 residues. Germline V lookup: CDR1 LNHDA, CDR2 SQIVND (reference sequence). The sequencing input was PBMCs. The TCR originated in a woman aged 18-29 years in good health and CMV-seronegative. The chain joins TRBV19 to TRBJ1-2; the D gene is possibly TRBD1 (6 bases). The CDR3 reads CASSITGGRDYGYTF. The DNA for the CDR3 is TGTGCCAGTAGTATAACGGGGGGCAGAGACTATGGCTACACCTTC.